This is a list of T cell receptor beta chains from one sample in a study of T cells expressing NK-cell markers. TCRdb reprocessed the 5' RACE reads and stores each CDR3 protein as one record, lacking DNA. Here the sample table reports roughly 170,000 distinct CDR3 sequences. Sequencing was performed on blood T cells: a sorted CD56 or NKG2C T cell subset, CD4+ or CD8+ T cells, or bulk PBMC T cells (not recorded which). The receptors were gathered from a woman between 18 and 70 years old in good health. CDR3s include the opening cysteine and the closing phenylalanine or tryptophan.

V gene,CDR3 length,J gene,CDR3 protein
TRBV6-5,12,TRBJ2-2,CASHTVTGELFF
TRBV6-5,15,TRBJ1-6,CASSSTGPVGSPLHF
TRBV20-1,11,TRBJ2-5,CSAMASRAQYF
TRBV28,14,TRBJ1-1,CASSPRRRNTEAFF
TRBV5-1,13,TRBJ1-2,CASSLDPARGYTF
TRBV6-2/TRBV6-3,14,TRBJ2-7,CASSYGTAINEQYF
TRBV29-1,17,TRBJ2-5,CSVGGGIVGSATGTQYF
TRBV6-5,16,TRBJ1-2,CASSWDASRPNYGYTF
TRBV7-9,16,TRBJ2-2,CASSLASGIGTGELFF
TRBV12-3/TRBV12-4,15,TRBJ2-5,CASSLAAGGQETQYF
TRBV29-1,14,TRBJ2-5,CSVWASGGGETQYF
TRBV12-3/TRBV12-4,15,TRBJ2-2,CASSPGTGRTGELFF
TRBV4-2,14,TRBJ2-2,CASSRNRGTGELFF
TRBV20-1,14,TRBJ2-6,CSALEPSGANVLTF
TRBV5-1,16,TRBJ1-1,CASSLVGQSANTEAFF
TRBV20-1,18,TRBJ2-1,CSATFYGSGRIFGNEQFF
TRBV5-1,15,TRBJ2-5,CASSLEGRREETQYF
TRBV10-3,15,TRBJ2-3,CAISPAGENTDTQYF
TRBV29-1,14,TRBJ2-3,CSVRGVPVTDTQYF
TRBV27,13,TRBJ1-5,CASSSSPNQPQHF
TRBV6-5,16,TRBJ2-1,CASSSSQGGTYNEQFF
TRBV4-2,15,TRBJ1-2,CASSQLTGEMNGYTF
TRBV5-6,15,TRBJ1-5,CASSLMGPINQPQHF
TRBV14,13,TRBJ1-4,CASSRDLESELFF
TRBV6-1,14,TRBJ2-3,CASSRGQLTDTQYF
TRBV28,16,TRBJ2-7,CASSPSGQGASHEQYF
TRBV21-1,15,TRBJ1-5,CASSKAWRKNQPQHF
TRBV10-3,18,TRBJ1-5,CAISETGSSIYSNQPQHF
TRBV9,14,TRBJ2-3,CASSAREGTDTQYF
TRBV3-1,16,TRBJ2-1,CASSQEMGERGNEQFF
TRBV12-3/TRBV12-4,13,TRBJ1-2,CASSFGVLVGYTF